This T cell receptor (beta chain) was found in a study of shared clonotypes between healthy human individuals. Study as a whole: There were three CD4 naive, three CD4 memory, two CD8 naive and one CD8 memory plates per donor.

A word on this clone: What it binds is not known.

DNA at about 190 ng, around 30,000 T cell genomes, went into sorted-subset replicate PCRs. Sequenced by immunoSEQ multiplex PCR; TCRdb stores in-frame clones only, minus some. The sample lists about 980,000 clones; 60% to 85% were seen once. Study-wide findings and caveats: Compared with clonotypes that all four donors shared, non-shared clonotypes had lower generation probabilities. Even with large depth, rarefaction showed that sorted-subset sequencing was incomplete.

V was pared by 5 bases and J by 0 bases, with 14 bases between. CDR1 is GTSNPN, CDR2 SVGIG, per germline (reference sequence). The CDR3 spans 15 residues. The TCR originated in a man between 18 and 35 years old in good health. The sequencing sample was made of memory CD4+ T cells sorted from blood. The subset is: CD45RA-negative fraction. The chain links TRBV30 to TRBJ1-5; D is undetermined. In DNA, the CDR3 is TGTGCCTGGGGTAACCCACAGATTAGCAATCAGCCCCAGCATTTT. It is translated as CAWGNPQISNQPQHF.